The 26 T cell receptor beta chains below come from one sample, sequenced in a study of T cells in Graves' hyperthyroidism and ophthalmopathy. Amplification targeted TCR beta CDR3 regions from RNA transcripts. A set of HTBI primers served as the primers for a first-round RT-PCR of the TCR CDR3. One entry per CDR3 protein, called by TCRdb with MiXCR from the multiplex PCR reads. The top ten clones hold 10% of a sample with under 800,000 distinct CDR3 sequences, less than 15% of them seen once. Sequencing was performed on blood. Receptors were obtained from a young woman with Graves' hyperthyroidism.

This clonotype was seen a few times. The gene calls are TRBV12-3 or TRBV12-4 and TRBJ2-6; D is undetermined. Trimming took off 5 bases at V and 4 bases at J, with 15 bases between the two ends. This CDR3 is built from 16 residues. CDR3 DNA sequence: TGTGCCAGCAGTCCGGCCCGGGTGTCCGGGGCCAACGTCCTGACTTTC. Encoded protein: CASSPARVSGANVLTF.

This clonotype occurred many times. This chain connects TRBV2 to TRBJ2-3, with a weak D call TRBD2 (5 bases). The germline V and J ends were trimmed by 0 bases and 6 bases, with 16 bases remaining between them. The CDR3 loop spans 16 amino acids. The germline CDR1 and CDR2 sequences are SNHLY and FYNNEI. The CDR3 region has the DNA TGTGCCAGCAGTGAAGCGCGGCGGGCGTCAACGGATACGCAGTATTTT. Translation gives CASSEARRASTDTQYF.

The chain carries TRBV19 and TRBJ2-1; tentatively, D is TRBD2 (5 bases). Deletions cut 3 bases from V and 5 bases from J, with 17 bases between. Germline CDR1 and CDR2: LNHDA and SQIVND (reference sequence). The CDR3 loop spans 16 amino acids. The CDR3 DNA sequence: TGTGCCAGTAGTATCTATTCCCTAGGACTGCACAATGAGCAGTTCTTC. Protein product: CASSIYSLGLHNEQFF. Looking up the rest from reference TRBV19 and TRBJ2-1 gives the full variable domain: DGGITQSPKYLFRKEGQNVTLSCEQNLNHDAMYWYRQDPGQGLRLIYYSQIVNDFQKGDIAEGYSVSREKKESFPLTVTSAQKNPTAFYLCASSIYSLGLHNEQFFGPGTRLTVL.

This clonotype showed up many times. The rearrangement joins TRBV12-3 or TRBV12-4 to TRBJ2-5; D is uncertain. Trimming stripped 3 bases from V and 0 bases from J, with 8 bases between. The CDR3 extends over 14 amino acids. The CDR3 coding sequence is TGTGCCAGCAGTTTCCCCAGCTACCAAGAGACCCAGTACTTC. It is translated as CASSFPSYQETQYF.

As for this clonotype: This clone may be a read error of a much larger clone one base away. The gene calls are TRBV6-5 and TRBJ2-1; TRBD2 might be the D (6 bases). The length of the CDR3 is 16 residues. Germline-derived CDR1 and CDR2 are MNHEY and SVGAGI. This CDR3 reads CASSSRRGGRTGEQCF. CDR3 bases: TGTGCCAGCAGTTCCCGGCGGGGCGGTCGAACTGGGGAGCAGTGCTTC.

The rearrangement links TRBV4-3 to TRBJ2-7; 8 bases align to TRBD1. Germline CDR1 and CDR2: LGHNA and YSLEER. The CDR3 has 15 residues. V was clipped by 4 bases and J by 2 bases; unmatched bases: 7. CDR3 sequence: CASSPRTGSAYEQYF. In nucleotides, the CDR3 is TGCGCCAGCAGCCCTCGGACAGGGTCTGCCTACGAGCAGTACTTC.

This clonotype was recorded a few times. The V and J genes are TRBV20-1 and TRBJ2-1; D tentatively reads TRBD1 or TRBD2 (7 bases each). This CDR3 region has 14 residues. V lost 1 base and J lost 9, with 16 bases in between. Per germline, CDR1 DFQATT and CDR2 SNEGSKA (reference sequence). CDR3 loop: CSARGGEGAGEQFF. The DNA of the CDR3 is TGCAGTGCTAGAGGAGGGGAGGGGGCCGGTGAGCAGTTCTTC.

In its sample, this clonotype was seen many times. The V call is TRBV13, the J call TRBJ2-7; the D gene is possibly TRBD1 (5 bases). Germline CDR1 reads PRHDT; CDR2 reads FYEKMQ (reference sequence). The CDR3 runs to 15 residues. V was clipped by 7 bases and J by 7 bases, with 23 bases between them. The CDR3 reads CASTPPDGHRREQYF. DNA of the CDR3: TGTGCCAGCACCCCCCCCGACGGACATCGCAGGGAGCAGTACTTC.

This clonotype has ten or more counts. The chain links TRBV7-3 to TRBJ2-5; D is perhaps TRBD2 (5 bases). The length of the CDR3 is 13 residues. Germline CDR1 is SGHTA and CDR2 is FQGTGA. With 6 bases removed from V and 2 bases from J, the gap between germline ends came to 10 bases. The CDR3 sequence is CASSQDWQETQYF. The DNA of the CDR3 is TGTGCCAGCAGTCAGGACTGGCAAGAGACCCAGTACTTC. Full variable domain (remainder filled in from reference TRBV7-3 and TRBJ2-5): GAGVSQTPSNKVTEKGKYVELRCDPISGHTALYWYRQSLGQGPEFLIYFQGTGAADDSGLPNDRFFAVRPEGSVSTLKIQRTERGDSAVYLCASSQDWQETQYFGPGTRLLVL.

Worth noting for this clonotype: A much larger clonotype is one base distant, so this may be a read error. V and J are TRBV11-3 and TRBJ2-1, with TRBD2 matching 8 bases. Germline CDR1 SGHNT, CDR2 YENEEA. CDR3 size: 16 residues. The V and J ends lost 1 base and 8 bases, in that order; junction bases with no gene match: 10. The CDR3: CASSLAGPAGVYEQFF. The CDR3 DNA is TGTGCCAGCAGCTTAGCCGGACCAGCGGGAGTTTATGAGCAGTTCTTC.

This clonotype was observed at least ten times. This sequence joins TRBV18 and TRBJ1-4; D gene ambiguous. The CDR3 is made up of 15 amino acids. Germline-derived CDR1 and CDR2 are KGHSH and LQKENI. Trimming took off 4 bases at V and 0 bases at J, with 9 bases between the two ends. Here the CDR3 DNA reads TGTGCCAGCTCACACTACACCGCAACTAATGAAAAACTGTTTTTT. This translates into CASSHYTATNEKLFF.

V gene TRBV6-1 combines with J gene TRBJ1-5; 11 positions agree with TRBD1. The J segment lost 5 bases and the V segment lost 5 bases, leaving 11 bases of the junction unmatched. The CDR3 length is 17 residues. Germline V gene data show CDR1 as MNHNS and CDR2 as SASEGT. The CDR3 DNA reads TGTGCCAGCAGTTCGCTTAGGACAGGGGGCGAGGATCAGCCCCAGCATTTT. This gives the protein CASSSLRTGGEDQPQHF.

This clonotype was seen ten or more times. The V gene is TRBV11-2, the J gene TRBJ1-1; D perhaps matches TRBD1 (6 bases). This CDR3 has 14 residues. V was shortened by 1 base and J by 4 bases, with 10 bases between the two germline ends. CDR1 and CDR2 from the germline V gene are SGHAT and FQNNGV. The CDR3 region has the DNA TGTGCCAGCAGCTTAGCCAGGGGTAGCACTGAAGCTTTCTTT. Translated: CASSLARGSTEAFF.

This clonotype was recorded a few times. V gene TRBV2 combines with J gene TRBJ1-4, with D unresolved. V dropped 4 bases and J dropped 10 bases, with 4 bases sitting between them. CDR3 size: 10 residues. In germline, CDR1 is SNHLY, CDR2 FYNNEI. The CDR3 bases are TGTGCCAGCAGTGGGTCAAAACTGTTTTTT. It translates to CASSGSKLFF.

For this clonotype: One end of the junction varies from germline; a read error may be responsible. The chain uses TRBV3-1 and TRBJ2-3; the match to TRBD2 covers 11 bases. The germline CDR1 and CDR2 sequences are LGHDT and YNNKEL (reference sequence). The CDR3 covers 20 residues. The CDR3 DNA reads TGTGCCAGCGGCCAAGTTTTTAGCGGGGGGGATGGTAGGAGCACAGATACGCAGTATTTT. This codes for CASGQVFSGGDGRSTDTQYF.

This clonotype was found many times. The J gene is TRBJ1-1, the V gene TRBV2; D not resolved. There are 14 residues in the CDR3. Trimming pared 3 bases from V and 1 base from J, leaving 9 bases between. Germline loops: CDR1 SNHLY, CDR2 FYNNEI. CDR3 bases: TGTGCCAGCAGTGAGAGGGATCGGAACACTGAAGCTTTCTTT. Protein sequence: CASSERDRNTEAFF. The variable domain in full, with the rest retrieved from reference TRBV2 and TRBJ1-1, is EPEVTQTPSHQVTQMGQEVILRCVPISNHLYFYWYRQILGQKVEFLVSFYNNEISEKSEIFDDQFSVERPDGSNFTLKIRSTKLEDSAMYFCASSERDRNTEAFFGQGTRLTVV.

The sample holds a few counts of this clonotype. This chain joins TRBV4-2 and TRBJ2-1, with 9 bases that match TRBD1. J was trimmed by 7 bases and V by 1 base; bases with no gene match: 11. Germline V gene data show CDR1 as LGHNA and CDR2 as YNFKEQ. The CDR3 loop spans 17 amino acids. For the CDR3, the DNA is TGTGCCAGCAGCCAAGCTACCTTTCCGGGACAGGGAAATGAGCAGTTCTTC. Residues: CASSQATFPGQGNEQFF.

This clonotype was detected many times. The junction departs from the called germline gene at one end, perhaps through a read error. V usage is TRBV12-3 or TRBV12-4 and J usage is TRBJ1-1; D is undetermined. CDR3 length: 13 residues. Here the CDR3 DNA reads TGTGCCAGCAGTTTATGGAGGAACTCTGAAGCTTTCTTT. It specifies CASSLWRNSEAFF.

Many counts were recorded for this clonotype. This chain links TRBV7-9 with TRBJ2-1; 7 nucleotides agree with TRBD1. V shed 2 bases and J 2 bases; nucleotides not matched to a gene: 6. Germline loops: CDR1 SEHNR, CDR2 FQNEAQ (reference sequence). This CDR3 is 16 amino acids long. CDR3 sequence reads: CASSLWGTATYNEQFF. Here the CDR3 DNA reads TGTGCCAGCAGCTTATGGGGGACAGCAACCTACAATGAGCAGTTCTTC. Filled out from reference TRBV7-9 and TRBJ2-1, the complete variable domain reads DTGVSQNPRHKITKRGQNVTFRCDPISEHNRLYWYRQTLGQGPEFLTYFQNEAQLEKSRLLSDRFSAERPKGSFSTLEIQRTEQGDSAMYLCASSLWGTATYNEQFFGPGTRLTVL.

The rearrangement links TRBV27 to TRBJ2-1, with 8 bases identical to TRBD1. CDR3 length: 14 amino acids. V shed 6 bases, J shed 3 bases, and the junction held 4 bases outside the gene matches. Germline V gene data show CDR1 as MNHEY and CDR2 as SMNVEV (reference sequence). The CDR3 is CASRGQELYNEQFF. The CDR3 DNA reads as TGTGCCAGCAGGGGACAGGAGCTCTACAATGAGCAGTTCTTC.

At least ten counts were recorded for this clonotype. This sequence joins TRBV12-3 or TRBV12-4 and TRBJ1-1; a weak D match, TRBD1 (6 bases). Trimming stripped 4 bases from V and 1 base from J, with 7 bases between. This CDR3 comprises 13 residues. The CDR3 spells CASSYRANTEAFF. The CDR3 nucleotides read TGTGCCAGCAGTTACAGGGCGAACACTGAAGCTTTCTTT.

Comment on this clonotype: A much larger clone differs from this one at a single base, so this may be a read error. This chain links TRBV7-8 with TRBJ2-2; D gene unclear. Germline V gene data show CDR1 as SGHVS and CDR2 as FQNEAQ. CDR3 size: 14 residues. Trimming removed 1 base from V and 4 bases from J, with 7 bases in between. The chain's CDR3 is CASSLGVTTGELFF. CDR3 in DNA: TGTGCCAGCAGCTTAGGGGTGACCACCGGGGAGCTGTTTTTT.

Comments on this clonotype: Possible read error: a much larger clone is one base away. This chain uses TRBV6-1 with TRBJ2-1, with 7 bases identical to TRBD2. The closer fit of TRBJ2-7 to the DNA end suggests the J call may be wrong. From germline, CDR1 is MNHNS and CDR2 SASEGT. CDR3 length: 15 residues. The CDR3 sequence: CASRPRDYYYNEQYF. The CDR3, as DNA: TGTGCCAGCAGACCCCGGGACTACTACTACAATGAGCAGTACTTC.

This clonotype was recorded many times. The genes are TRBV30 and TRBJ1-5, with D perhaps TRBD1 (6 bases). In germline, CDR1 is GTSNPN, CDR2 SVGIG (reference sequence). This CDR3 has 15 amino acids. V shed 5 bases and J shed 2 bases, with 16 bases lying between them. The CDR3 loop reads CAWGPNRVGNQPQHF. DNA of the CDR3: TGTGCCTGGGGTCCGAACAGGGTGGGCAATCAGCCCCAGCATTTT.

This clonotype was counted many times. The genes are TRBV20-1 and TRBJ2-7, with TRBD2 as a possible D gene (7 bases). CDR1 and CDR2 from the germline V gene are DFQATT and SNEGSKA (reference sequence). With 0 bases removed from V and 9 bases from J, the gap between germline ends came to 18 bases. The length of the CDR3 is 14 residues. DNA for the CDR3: TGCAGTGCTAGAGAACCGGGCCGAGGGGGGGGGCAGTACTTC. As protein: CSAREPGRGGGQYF.

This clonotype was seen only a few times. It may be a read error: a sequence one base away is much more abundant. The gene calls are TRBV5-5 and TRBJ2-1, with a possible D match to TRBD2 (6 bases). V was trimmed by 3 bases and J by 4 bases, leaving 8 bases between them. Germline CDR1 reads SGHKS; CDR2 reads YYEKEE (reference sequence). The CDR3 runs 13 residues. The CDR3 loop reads CASSWGLYNEQFF. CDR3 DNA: TGTGCCAGCAGCTGGGGACTTTACAATGAGCAGTTCTTC. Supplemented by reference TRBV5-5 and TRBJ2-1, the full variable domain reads DAGVTQSPTHLIKTRGQQVTLRCSPISGHKSVSWYQQVLGQGPQFIFQYYEKEERGRGNFPDRFSARQFPNYSSELNVNALLLGDSALYLCASSWGLYNEQFFGPGTRLTVL.